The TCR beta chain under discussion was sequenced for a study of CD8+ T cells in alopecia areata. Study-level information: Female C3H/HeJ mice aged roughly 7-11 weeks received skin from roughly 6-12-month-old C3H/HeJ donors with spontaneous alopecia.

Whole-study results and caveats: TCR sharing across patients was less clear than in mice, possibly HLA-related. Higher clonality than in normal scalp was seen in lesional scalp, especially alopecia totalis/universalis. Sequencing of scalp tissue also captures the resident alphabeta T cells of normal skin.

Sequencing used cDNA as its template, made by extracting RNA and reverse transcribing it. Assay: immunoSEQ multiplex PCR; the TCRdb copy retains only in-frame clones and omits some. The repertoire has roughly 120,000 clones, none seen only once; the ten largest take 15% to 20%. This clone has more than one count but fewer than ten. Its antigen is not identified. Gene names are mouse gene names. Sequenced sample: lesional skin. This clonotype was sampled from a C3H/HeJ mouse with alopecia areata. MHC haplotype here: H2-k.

The CDR3 here is CTCSAGLGGLSYEQYF. CDR3 bases read: TGCACCTGCAGTGCAGGACTGGGGGGGCTCTCCTAT. The chain couples TRBV1 to TRBJ2-7, with 12 bases identical to TRBD2. Read sequence stops 4 residues before the CDR3 end, and the germline J gene provides the missing end. J gave up 0 bases and V 1 base, and 1 base lay outside the gene matches. This CDR3 contains 16 residues. CDR1 is NSQYPW, CDR2 LRSPGD, per germline (reference sequence).